The present T cell receptor beta chain was sequenced within a study of resident and recirculating memory T cells in vitiligo. Confetti depigmentation, marking active vitiligo, was absent in these patients. This CDR3 region has 14 residues. Germline CDR1 is LNHDA and CDR2 is SQIVND (reference sequence). Trimming cost V 1 base and J 3 bases, with 10 bases left between them. Libraries were prepared by immunoSEQ multiplex PCR; TCRdb keeps only in-frame clonotypes and omits some of them. Seen here are roughly 40,000 clones, 85% to 95% observed once, and the top ten hold 4.5%. Material: blood. This clonotype was sampled from a male donor with vitiligo. This sequence joins TRBV19 and TRBJ2-7; perhaps TRBD1 as D (6 bases). The CDR3 coding sequence is TGTGCCAGTAGTATAGCACAGGGATTCTACGAGCAGTACTTC. Translation: CASSIAQGFYEQYF.